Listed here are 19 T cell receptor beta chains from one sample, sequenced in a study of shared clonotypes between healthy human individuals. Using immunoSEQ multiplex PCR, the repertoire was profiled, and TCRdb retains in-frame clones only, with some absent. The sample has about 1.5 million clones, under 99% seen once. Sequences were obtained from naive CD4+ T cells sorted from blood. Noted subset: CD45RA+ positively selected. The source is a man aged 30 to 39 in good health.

In nucleotides, the CDR3 is TGTGCCAGTAGTACGCCGGGGAGGACCGGGGAGCTGTTTTTT. Its protein is CASSTPGRTGELFF. V gene TRBV19 combines with J gene TRBJ2-2, with D possibly TRBD2 on 6 matching bases. V lost 4 bases and J lost 5, with 11 bases in between. In germline, CDR1 is LNHDA, CDR2 SQIVND (reference sequence). The CDR3 covers 14 residues. The full variable domain, in which reference TRBV19 and TRBJ2-2 provide the parts outside the CDR3, is DGGITQSPKYLFRKEGQNVTLSCEQNLNHDAMYWYRQDPGQGLRLIYYSQIVNDFQKGDIAEGYSVSREKKESFPLTVTSAQKNPTAFYLCASSTPGRTGELFFGEGSRLTVL.

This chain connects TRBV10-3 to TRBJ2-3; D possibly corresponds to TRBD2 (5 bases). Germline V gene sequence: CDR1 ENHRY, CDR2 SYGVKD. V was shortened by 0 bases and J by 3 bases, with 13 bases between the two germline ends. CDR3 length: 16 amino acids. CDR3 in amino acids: CAISESIAGMTDTQYF. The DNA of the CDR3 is TGTGCCATCAGTGAGTCGATCGCGGGTATGACAGATACGCAGTATTTT.

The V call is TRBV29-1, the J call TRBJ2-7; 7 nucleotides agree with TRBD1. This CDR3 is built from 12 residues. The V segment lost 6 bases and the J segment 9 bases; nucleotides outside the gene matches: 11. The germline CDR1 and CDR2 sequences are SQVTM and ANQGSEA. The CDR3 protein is CSVVTGPNGQYF. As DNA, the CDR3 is TGCAGCGTGGTGACAGGGCCCAACGGGCAGTACTTC.

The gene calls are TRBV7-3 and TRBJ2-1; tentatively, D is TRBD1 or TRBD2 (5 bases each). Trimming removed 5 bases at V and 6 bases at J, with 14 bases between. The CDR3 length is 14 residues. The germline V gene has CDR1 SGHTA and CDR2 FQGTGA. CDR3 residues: CASSTGTKSNEQFF. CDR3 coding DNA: TGTGCCAGCAGCACCGGGACCAAGAGCAATGAGCAGTTCTTC.

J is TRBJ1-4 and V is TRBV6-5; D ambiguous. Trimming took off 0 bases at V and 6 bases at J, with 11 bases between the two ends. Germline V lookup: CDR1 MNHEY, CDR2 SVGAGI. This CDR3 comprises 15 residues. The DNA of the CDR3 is TGTGCCAGCAGTTACTCGTCGGATTGGGATGAAAAACTGTTTTTT. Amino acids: CASSYSSDWDEKLFF.

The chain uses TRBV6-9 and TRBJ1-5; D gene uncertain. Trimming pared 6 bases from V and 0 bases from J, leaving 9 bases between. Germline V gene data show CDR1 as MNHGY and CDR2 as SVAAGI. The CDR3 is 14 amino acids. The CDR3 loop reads CASSRKGSNQPQHF. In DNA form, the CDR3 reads TGTGCCAGCAGCAGGAAGGGTAGCAATCAGCCCCAGCATTTT.

CDR3 coding DNA: TGTGCCAGCAGTAGCGGGAGTTTCCCGACAGATACGCAGTATTTT. Its protein is CASSSGSFPTDTQYF. The chain combines TRBV9 with TRBJ2-3, with 9 bases aligning to TRBD2. V shed 5 bases and J 3 bases; nucleotides not matched to a gene: 7. The germline CDR1 and CDR2 sequences are SGDLS and YYNGEE. This CDR3 contains 15 residues.

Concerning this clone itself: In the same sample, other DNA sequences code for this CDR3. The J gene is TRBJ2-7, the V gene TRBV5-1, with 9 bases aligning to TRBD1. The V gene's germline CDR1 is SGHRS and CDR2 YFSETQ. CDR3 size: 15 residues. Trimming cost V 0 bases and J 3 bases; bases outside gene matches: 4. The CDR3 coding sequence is TGCGCCAGCAGCTTGGCAGGGGACAGGGACTACGAGCAGTACTTC. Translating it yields CASSLAGDRDYEQYF.

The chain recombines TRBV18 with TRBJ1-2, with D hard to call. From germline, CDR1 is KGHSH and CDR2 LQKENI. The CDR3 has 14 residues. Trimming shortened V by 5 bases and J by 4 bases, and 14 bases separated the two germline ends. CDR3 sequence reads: CASSTRTEGYGYTF. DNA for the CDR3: TGTGCCAGCTCAACCCGGACCGAGGGCTATGGCTACACCTTC.

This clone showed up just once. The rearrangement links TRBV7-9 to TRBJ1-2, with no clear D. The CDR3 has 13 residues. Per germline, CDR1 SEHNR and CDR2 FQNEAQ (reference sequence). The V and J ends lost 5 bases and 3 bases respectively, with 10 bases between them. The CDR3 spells CASSPRIYYGYTF. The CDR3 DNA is TGTGCCAGCAGCCCTAGGATTTACTATGGCTACACCTTC.

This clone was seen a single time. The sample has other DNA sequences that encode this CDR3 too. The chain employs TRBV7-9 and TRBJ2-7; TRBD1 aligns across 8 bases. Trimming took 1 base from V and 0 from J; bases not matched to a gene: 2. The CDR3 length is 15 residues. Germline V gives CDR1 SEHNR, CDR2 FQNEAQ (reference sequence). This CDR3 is CASSLVTGASYEQYF. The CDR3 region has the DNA TGTGCCAGCAGCTTAGTGACAGGGGCCTCCTACGAGCAGTACTTC.

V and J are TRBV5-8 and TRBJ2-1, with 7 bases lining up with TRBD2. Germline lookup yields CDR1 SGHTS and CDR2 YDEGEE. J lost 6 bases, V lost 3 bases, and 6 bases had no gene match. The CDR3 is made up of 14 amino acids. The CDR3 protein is CASSSYGGSNEQFF. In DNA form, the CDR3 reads TGTGCCAGCAGCTCTTACGGCGGGAGCAATGAGCAGTTCTTC.

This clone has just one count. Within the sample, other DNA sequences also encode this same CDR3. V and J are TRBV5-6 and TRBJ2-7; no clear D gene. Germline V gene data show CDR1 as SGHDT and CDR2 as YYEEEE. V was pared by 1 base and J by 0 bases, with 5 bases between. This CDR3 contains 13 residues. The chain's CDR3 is CASSLLSSYEQYF. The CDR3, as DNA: TGTGCCAGCAGCTTGCTTAGCTCCTACGAGCAGTACTTC.

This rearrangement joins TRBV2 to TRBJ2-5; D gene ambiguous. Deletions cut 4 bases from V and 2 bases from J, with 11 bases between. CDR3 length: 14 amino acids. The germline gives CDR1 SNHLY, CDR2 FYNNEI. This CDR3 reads CASSGFLRQETQYF. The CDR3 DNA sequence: TGTGCCAGCAGTGGGTTTCTGCGGCAAGAGACCCAGTACTTC.

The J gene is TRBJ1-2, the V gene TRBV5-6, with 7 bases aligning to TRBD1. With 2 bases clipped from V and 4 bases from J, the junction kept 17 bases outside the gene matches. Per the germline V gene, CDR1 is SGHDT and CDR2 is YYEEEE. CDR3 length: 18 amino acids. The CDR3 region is CASSFSGTALGGGYGYTF. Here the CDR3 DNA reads TGTGCCAGCAGCTTTTCCGGGACAGCCCTAGGAGGGGGCTATGGCTACACCTTC.

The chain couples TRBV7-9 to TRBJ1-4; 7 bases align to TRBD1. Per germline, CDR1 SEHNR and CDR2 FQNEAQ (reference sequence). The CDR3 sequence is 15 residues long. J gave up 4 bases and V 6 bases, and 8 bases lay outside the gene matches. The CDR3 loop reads CASSLADRFNEKLFF. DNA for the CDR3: TGTGCCAGCAGTCTGGCGGACAGGTTTAATGAAAAACTGTTTTTT.

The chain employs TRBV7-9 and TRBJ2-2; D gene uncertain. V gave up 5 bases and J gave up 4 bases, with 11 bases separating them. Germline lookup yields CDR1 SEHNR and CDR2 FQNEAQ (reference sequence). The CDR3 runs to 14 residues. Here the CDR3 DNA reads TGTGCCAGCAGCCCCCCCAGAGCCACCGGGGAGCTGTTTTTT. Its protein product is CASSPPRATGELFF.

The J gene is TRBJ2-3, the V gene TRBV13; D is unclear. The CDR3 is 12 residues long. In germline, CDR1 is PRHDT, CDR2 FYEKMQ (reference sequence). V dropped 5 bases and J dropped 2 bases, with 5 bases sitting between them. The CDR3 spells CASSILTDTQYF. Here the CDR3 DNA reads TGTGCCAGCAGCATCCTCACAGATACGCAGTATTTT. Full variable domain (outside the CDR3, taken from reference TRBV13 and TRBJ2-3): AAGVIQSPRHLIKEKRETATLKCYPIPRHDTVYWYQQGPGQDPQFLISFYEKMQSDKGSIPDRFSAQQFSDYHSELNMSSLELGDSALYFCASSILTDTQYFGPGTRLTVL.

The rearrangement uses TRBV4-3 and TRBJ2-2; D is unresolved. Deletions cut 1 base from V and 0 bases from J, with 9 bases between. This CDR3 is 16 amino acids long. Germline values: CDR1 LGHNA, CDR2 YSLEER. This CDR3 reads CASSQGGRANTGELFF. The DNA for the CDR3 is TGCGCCAGCAGCCAAGGTGGTCGCGCGAACACCGGGGAGCTGTTTTTT.